This entry concerns a single T cell receptor (beta chain). This clone was seen at least ten times. What antigen it recognizes has not been identified. No much larger clonotype is one base removed from it; base qualities were not supplied. This entry belongs to a study of blood T cell repertoires in COVID-19 (dated by TCRdb to about 2020). Describing the broader study: Samples covering the acute and convalescent phases of COVID-19 were provided by collaborators in the United States, Italy and Spain. The material from the prospective study consisted of cDNA or gDNA derived from T cells, B-cell-depleted T cells, or PBMCs. Subjects who had been exposed to COVID-19, were actively infected with it, or had recovered from it provided the deeply sampled blood TCRbeta repertoires that made up the dataset. The repertoires were released in a freely available public database intended as a resource for research on the immune response to SARS-CoV-2. Samples were obtained from the ongoing ImmuneRACE study (first 160 participants) and from 1,254 subjects provided by 6 global collaborators. A de-identified subject ID, COVID-19 status, age in years and sex were almost always included in the sample metadata. Where available, HLA class I and class II types were taken from metadata supplied by the sample provider and were not determined by assay-based typing. Broader findings and caveats from the paper: The amount of clinical and demographic metadata varied by source and participant and was provided uncurated.

Each collaborating institution followed its own protocols to collect whole blood in K2EDTA tubes. Collaborator samples were shipped for TCRbeta analysis as frozen whole blood, isolated PBMCs, or DNA extracted from either sample type. TCRbeta CDR3 regions were amplified from genomic DNA using the immunoSEQ Assay, a bias-controlled multiplex PCR. The paper's processing steps were these. Within the assay, amplification of reference gene primers was used to estimate how many nucleated cells each sample contained. To quantify the absolute abundance of each unique TCRbeta CDR3 rearrangement, sequence reads were collapsed and filtered. For each sample, productive Simpson clonality was calculated by taking the square root of Simpson's diversity index across productive rearrangements. The immuneACCESS repertoire file appears here via TCRdb, limited to in-frame rearrangements. These files lack a portion of the clones; in checked studies, under half of the deficit traces to unresolved V genes, and the cause of the others is not known. That table furnishes V, J and clone size, whereas the DNA furnished D and trimming. Counted in this sample were 240,000 or so clones; 70% to 85% of them appeared once. About 3% of the sample goes to the ten largest clones.

CDR1 and CDR2, looked up from the germline V gene (reference sequence), are MNHEY and SMNVEV. Cut back by 5 bases and 7 bases, the V and J ends lie 18 bases apart. The CDR3, from cysteine to phenylalanine, totals 14 residues. CDR3 DNA is the only sequence kept; it has 42 bases, read in frame from the first base. Recombination joined TRBV27 with TRBJ2-7; D gene: possibly TRBD1, on 6 matching bases. Sequencing was performed on peripheral blood. The clonotype was recovered from an elderly woman with acute or convalescent COVID-19. DNA sequence: TGTGCCAGCAGTCCGCATACAGGGCCGGGAGAGCAGTACTTC. Its translation is CASSPHTGPGEQYF.